This T cell receptor beta chain was obtained from a study of T cell responses to AZD1222 COVID-19 vaccine. Overall study: Second-dose intervals near 4 or 12 weeks were combined. Findings of the study overall: Rises in breadth and depth of Spike-specific TCRs came after two AZD1222 doses. Donors were chiefly white British, with a greater number of females, and clonal diversity was perhaps underestimated.

As for this clone: The target antigen is unknown.

Clones were sequenced by immunoSEQ multiplex PCR, and TCRdb holds only the in-frame ones, with some missing. This sample has around 120,000 clones; 80% to 90% occur once, and the top ten carry 7% to 9%. This CDR3 has 11 residues. V was cut by 5 bases and J by 10 bases, with 13 bases left in between. The germline V gene encodes CDR1 SGHDT and CDR2 YYEEEE. This rearrangement joins TRBV5-6 to TRBJ2-7, with D perhaps TRBD2 (5 bases). The material was peripheral blood, obtained on day 0 of AZD1222 vaccination. The source is an adult in good health. The CDR3 DNA reads TGTGCCAGCAGTTCTACTACTAGACAGTACTTC. It encodes CASSSTTRQYF.